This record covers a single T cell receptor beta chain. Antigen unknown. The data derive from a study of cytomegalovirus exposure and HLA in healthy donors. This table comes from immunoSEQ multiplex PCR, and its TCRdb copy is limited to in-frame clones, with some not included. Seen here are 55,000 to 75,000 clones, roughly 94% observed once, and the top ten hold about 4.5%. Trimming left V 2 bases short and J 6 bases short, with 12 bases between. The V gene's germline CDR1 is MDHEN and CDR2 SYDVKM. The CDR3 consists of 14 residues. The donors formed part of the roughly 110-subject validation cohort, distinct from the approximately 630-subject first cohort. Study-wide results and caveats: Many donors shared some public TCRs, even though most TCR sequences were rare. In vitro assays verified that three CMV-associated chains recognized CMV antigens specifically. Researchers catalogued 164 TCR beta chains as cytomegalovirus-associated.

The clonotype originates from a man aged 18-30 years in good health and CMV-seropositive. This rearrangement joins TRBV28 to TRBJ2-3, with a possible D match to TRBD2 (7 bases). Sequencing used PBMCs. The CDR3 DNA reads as TGTGCCAGCAGTTTAGAGGGGGGGTTGGATACGCAGTATTTT. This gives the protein CASSLEGGLDTQYF.